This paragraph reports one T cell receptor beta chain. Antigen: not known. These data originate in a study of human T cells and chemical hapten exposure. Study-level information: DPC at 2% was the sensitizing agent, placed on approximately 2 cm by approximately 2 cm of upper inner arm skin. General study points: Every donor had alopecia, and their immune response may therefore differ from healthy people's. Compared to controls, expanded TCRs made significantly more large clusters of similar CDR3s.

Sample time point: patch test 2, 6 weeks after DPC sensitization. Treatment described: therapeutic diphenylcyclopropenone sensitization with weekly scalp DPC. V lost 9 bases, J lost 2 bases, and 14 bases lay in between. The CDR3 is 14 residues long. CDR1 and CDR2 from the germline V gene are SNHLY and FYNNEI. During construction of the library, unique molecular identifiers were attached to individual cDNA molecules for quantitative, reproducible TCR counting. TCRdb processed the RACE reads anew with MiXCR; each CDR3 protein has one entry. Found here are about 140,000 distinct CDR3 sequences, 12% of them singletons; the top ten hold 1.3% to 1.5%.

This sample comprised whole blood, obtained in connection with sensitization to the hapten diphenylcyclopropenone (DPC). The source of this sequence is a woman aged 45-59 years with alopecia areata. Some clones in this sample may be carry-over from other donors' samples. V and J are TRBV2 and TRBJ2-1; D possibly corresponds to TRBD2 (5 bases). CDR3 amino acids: CASDTRRPYNEQFF. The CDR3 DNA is TGTGCCAGTGATACTAGGCGCCCCTACAATGAGCAGTTCTTC.